The 14 T cell receptor beta chains below all came from one sample that was sequenced in a study of T-cell memory formation after mild COVID-19. One entry per CDR3 protein, called by TCRdb with MiXCR from the 5' RACE reads. The repertoire has under 450,000 distinct CDR3 sequences, approximately 14% of them found once; the top ten carry about 22%. The sequenced material came from PBMCs or a T cell subset sorted from them (not recorded which). These receptors were collected from a man aged 18 to 30 who had mild COVID-19 (a few samples of this study predate the infection). Cell type and time point are not known.

This chain connects TRBV24-1 to TRBJ1-1; D remains unclear. Germline-derived CDR1 and CDR2 are KGHDR and SFDVKD. The CDR3 runs to 12 residues. V was trimmed by 9 bases and J by 2 bases, leaving 9 bases between them. CDR3 region: CATCDGNTEAFF. In DNA form, the CDR3 reads TGTGCCACCTGCGACGGAAACACTGAAGCTTTCTTT.

This clonotype was seen many times. The chain carries TRBV5-1 and TRBJ2-5; 9 nucleotides agree with TRBD2. The V segment lost 3 bases and the J segment 1 base; nucleotides outside the gene matches: 7. There are 16 residues in the CDR3. The germline V gene encodes CDR1 SGHRS and CDR2 YFSETQ. The CDR3 DNA follows: TGCGCCAGCAGCTCTTTAGGAGCGGGGGGCCAAGAGACCCAGTACTTC. Translation: CASSSLGAGGQETQYF. Looking up the rest from reference TRBV5-1 and TRBJ2-5 gives the full variable domain: KAGVTQTPRYLIKTRGQQVTLSCSPISGHRSVSWYQQTPGQGLQFLFEYFSETQRNKGNFPGRFSGRQFSNSRSEMNVSTLELGDSALYLCASSSLGAGGQETQYFGPGTRLLVL.

This clonotype was found many times. The genes are TRBV3-1 and TRBJ2-5, with 9 nucleotides matching TRBD1. This CDR3 region has 15 residues. V lost 4 bases and J lost 0; bases outside the gene matches: 3. The V gene's germline CDR1 is LGHDT and CDR2 YNNKEL (reference sequence). The CDR3 sequence is CASSPGQGHQETQYF. CDR3 in DNA: TGTGCCAGCAGCCCCGGACAGGGGCACCAAGAGACCCAGTACTTC.

This clonotype has just a few counts. The chain combines TRBV20-1 with TRBJ2-1, with TRBD2 matching over 10 bases. Germline CDR1 reads DFQATT; CDR2 reads SNEGSKA (reference sequence). CDR3 size: 16 residues. V gave up 6 bases and J gave up 0 bases; unmatched junction bases: 8. The CDR3 loop is CSARLAGRTSYNEQFF. In DNA, the CDR3 is TGCAGTGCACGACTAGCGGGTCGAACCTCCTACAATGAGCAGTTCTTC.

This clonotype has more than one count but fewer than ten. The gene calls are TRBV12-3 or TRBV12-4 and TRBJ2-7; 9 bases fit TRBD1. CDR3 length: 14 amino acids. The J segment lost 4 bases and the V segment lost 4 bases, leaving 5 bases of the junction unmatched. CDR3 in DNA: TGTGCCAGCAGTTCGGACAGGGGTTTTTACGAGCAGTACTTC. Translated: CASSSDRGFYEQYF.

For this clonotype: The junction shows a germline mismatch at one end, possibly a read error. The J gene is TRBJ2-5, the V gene TRBV7-9, with D perhaps TRBD2 (7 bases). This CDR3 contains 13 residues. Germline assignment: CDR1 SEHNR and CDR2 FQNEAQ (reference sequence). CDR3: CASSLPSGGPYIF. The DNA for the CDR3 is TGTGCCAGCAGCCTTCCATCCGGGGGGCCTTATATCTTC.

J is TRBJ1-1 and V is TRBV20-1; D is undetermined. V lost 0 bases to trimming and J lost 0 bases, with 5 bases between them. The germline CDR1 and CDR2 sequences are DFQATT and SNEGSKA (reference sequence). CDR3 length: 13 residues. Here the CDR3 reads CSARESVNTEAFF. CDR3 nucleotides: TGCAGTGCTAGAGAGTCAGTGAACACTGAAGCTTTCTTT.

The chain has TRBV3-1 and TRBJ1-2; possible D gene TRBD1, 6 bases. Trimming shortened V by 2 bases and J by 8 bases, and 15 bases separated the two germline ends. The CDR3 runs 14 residues. Per germline, CDR1 LGHDT and CDR2 YNNKEL (reference sequence). Here the CDR3 reads CASSQMAGAGGYTF. In nucleotides, the CDR3 is TGTGCCAGCAGCCAAATGGCAGGGGCCGGGGGCTACACCTTC. Drawing the rest from reference TRBV3-1 and TRBJ1-2, the complete variable domain is DTAVSQTPKYLVTQMGNDKSIKCEQNLGHDTMYWYKQDSKKFLKIMFSYNNKELIINETVPNRFSPKSPDKAHLNLHINSLELGDSAVYFCASSQMAGAGGYTFGSGTRLTVV.

This clonotype was observed a few times. The V gene is TRBV9, the J gene TRBJ2-7; D perhaps matches TRBD1 (5 bases). The CDR3 has 14 residues. CDR1 and CDR2 (germline): SGDLS, YYNGEE. Trimming removed 4 bases at V and 0 bases at J, with 11 bases between. Here the CDR3 reads CASSQGSSSYEQYF. CDR3 DNA sequence: TGTGCCAGCAGCCAGGGCTCTAGCTCCTACGAGCAGTACTTC.

The J gene is TRBJ2-1, the V gene TRBV12-3 or TRBV12-4, with 11 positions matching TRBD2. The trim removed 6 bases at V and 4 bases at J, leaving 5 bases unmatched. This CDR3 is 15 amino acids long. The CDR3 DNA is TGTGCCAGCAGGCAACTAGCGGGGGCATACAATGAGCAGTTCTTC. As protein: CASRQLAGAYNEQFF.

This chain connects TRBV6-2 or TRBV6-3 to TRBJ1-1, with unresolved D. Germline CDR1 and CDR2: MNHEY and SVGEGT. Trimming removed 0 bases at V and 0 bases at J, with 8 bases between. CDR3 size: 15 residues. The CDR3 sequence: CASSYSQALNTEAFF. The CDR3 DNA follows: TGTGCCAGCAGTTACTCGCAGGCCTTGAACACTGAAGCTTTCTTT.

This chain connects TRBV4-3 to TRBJ1-5; no definite D call. V lost 0 bases, J lost 2 bases, and 11 bases lay in between. Looked up from germline, CDR1 is LGHNA and CDR2 is YSLEER. The length of the CDR3 is 16 residues. The CDR3: CASSQDAGLGNQPQHF. CDR3 DNA: TGCGCCAGCAGCCAAGATGCGGGGTTAGGCAATCAGCCCCAGCATTTT.

Details on this clonotype: Its ends do not fully match the called genes, so a read error is possible. The chain has TRBV20-1 and TRBJ2-7; D is perhaps TRBD1 (5 bases). The CDR3 runs 12 residues. Germline lookup yields CDR1 DFQATT and CDR2 SNEGSKA (reference sequence). CDR3 in amino acids: CSARDGGAPAVF. The CDR3 nucleotides read TGCAGTGCTAGAGATGGTGGGGCCCCCGCAGTTTTC.

The chain carries TRBV20-1 and TRBJ2-5; 8 bases line up with TRBD2. CDR1 is DFQATT and CDR2 is SNEGSKA in the germline V gene (reference sequence). CDR3 length: 13 amino acids. J gave up 5 bases and V 3 bases, and 5 bases lay outside the gene matches. CDR3 region: CSASGLAEETQYF. The CDR3 bases are TGCAGTGCTAGCGGACTAGCCGAGGAGACCCAGTACTTC.